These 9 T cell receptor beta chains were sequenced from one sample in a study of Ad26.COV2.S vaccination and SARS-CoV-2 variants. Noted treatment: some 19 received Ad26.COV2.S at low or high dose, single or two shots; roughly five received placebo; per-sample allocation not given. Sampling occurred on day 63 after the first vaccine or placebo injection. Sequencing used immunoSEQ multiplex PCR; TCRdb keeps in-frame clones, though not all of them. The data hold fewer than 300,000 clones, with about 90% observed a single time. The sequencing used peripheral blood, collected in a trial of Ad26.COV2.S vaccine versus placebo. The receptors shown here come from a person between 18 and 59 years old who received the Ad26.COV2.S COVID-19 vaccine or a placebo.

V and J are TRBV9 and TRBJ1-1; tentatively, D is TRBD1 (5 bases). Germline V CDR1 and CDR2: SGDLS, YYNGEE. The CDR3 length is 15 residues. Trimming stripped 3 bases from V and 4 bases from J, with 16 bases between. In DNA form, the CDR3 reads TGTGCCAGCAGCGGACTACCGGGACGCCCCACTGAAGCTTTCTTT. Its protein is CASSGLPGRPTEAFF.

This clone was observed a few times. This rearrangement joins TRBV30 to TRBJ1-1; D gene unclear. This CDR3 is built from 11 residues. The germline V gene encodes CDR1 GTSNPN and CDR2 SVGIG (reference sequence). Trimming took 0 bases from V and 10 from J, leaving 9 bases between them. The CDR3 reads CAWSVRESAFF. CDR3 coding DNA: TGTGCCTGGAGTGTACGTGAGTCAGCTTTCTTT.

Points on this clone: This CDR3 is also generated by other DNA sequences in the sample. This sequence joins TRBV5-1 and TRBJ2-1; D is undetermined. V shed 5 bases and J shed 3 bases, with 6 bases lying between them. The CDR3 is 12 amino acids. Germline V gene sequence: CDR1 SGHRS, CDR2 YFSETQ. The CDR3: CASSQGYNEQFF. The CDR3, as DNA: TGCGCCAGCAGTCAAGGCTACAATGAGCAGTTCTTC.

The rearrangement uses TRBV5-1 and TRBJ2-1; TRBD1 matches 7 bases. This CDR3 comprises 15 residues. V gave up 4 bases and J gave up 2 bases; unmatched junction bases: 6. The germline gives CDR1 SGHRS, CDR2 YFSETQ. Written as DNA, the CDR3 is TGCGCCAGCAGCCCAAGACAGGGTGCCTACAATGAGCAGTTCTTC. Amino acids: CASSPRQGAYNEQFF.

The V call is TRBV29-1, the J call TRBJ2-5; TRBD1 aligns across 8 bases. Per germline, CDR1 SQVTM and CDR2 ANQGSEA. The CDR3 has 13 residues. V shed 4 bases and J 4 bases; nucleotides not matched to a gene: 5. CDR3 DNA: TGCAGCGTTGGAAGACAGGGGAGAGAGACCCAGTACTTC. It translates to CSVGRQGRETQYF.

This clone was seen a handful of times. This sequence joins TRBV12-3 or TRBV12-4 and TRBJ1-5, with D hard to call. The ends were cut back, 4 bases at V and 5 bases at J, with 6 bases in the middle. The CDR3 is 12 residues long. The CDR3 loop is CASSSPYQPQHF. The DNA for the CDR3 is TGTGCCAGCAGTTCCCCCTATCAGCCCCAGCATTTT.

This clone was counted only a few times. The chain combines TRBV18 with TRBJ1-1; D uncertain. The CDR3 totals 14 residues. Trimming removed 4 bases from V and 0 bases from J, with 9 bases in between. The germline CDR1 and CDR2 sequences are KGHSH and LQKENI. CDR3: CASSQEEMNTEAFF. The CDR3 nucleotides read TGTGCCAGCTCACAGGAGGAGATGAACACTGAAGCTTTCTTT.

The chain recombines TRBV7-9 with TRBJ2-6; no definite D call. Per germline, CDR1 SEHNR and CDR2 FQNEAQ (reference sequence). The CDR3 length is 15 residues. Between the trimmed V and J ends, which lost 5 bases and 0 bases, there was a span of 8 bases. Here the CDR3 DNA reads TGTGCCAGCAGCGACGGCCCCTCTGGGGCCAACGTCCTGACTTTC. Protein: CASSDGPSGANVLTF.

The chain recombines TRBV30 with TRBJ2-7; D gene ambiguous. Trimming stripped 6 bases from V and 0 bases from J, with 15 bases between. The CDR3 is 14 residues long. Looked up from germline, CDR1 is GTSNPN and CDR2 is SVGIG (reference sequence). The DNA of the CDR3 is TGTGCCTGTAAAACCAGCGCGAGCTCCTACGAGCAGTACTTC. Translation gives CACKTSASSYEQYF.